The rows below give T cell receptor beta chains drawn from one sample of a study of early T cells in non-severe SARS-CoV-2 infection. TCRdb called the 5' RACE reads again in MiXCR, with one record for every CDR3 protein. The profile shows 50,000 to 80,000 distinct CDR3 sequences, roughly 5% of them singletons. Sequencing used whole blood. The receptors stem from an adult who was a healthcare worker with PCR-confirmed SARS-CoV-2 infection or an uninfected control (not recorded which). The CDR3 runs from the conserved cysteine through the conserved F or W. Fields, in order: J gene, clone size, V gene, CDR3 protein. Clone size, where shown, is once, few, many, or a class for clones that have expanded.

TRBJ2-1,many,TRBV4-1,CASSHVDLGFSSYNEQFF
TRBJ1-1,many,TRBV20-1,CSARVPVDRKITNKAFF
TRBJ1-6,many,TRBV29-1,CSEQVARGEDNSPLHF
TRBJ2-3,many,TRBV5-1,CASSRTVSTDTQYF
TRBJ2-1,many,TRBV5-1,CASSLLAGGRNEQFF
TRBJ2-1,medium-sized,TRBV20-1,CSARDHRVDSYNEQFF
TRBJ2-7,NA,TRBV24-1,CATSDLGYEQYF
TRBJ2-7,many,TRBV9,CASSVEPKYEQYF
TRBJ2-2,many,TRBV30,CAWREGTYGSSGELFF
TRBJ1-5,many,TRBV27,CASSLYPPTIAGSNQPQHF
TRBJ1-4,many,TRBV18,CASSPLRNEKLFF
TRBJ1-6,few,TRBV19,CASKTDYNSPLHF
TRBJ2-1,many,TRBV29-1,CSVTSGFRGGYNEQFF
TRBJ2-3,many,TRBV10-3,CAISDTGSGGGDTQYF
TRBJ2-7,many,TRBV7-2,CASSPRQGSYEQYF
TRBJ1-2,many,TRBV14,CASSQLGQINYGYTF
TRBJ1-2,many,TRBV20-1,CSASPGQGARGYTF
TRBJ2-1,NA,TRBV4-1,CASSHREYNEQFF
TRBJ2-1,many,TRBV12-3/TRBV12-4,CASSSTGRGLGSYNEQFF
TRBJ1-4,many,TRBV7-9,CASRFGRMANEKLFF
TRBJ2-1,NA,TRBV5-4,CASSSLRPSPYNEQFF
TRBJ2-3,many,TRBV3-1,CASSLLGTDTQYF
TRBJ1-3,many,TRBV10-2,CASSENRVAGNTIYF
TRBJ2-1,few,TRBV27,CASSGVAGGRAEQFF
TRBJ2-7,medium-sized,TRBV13,CASSLGAGSVSYEQYF
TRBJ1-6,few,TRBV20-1,CSARDLASGGKSPLHF
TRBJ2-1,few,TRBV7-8,CASSLGWTSSDNEQFF
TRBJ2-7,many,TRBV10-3,CAIMRGTGGYEQYF
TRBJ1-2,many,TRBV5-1,CASSLDINYGYTF
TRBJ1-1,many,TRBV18,CASSPRNTEAFF
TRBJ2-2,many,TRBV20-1,CSARSGAWDTGELFF
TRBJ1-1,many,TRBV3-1,CASAYTGTEAFF
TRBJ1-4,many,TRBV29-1,CSVEEEATNEKLFF
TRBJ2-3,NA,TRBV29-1,CSVGLGRSTDTQYF
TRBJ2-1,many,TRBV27,CASTTRDRYNEQFF